This T cell receptor (beta chain) was identified in a study of blood T cell repertoires in COVID-19. Study as a whole: PBMCs, B-cell-depleted T cells, or T cells provided the cDNA or gDNA that made up the material.

Measured with immunoSEQ multiplex PCR; TCRdb has only the in-frame clones, and not every one. The sample holds over 200,000 clones, approximately 91% seen once. Germline CDR1 and CDR2: MNHEY and SMNVEV (reference sequence). The CDR3 is 15 residues long. V shed 6 bases and J shed 2 bases, with 16 bases lying between them. This clonotype originated in a woman aged 55-70 years with acute or convalescent COVID-19. The V gene is TRBV27, the J gene TRBJ1-2, with D perhaps TRBD1 (5 bases). The sequenced sample consisted of peripheral blood. As DNA, the CDR3 is TGTGCCAGCAGAGACAGCGGGATGCGCAACTATGGCTACACCTTC. Its protein product is CASRDSGMRNYGYTF.